The next 28 T cell receptor beta chains were all read from a single sample in a study of cytomegalovirus exposure and HLA in healthy donors. The PCR contained 60 Vbeta and 13 Jbeta primers. Measured with immunoSEQ multiplex PCR; TCRdb has only the in-frame clones, and not every one. The sample holds about 140,000 clones, about four fifths seen once. Sequencing was done on a sample of PBMCs. The origin of the receptors is a male donor in good health and CMV-seropositive.

This CDR3 reads CASSLNLFEQYF. CDR3 DNA sequence: TGTGCCAGCAGCTTGAATCTGTTCGAGCAGTACTTC. V usage is TRBV5-6 and J usage is TRBJ2-7; D is ambiguous. Germline V gene data show CDR1 as SGHDT and CDR2 as YYEEEE. Trimming shortened V by 1 base and J by 6 bases, and 8 bases separated the two germline ends. This CDR3 is 12 amino acids long.

This clone was found once. The chain carries TRBV11-3 and TRBJ2-1; no reliable D call. Trimming stripped 6 bases from V and 5 bases from J, with 8 bases between. CDR1 SGHNT and CDR2 YENEEA come from the germline V gene. The CDR3 sequence is 12 residues long. The CDR3 loop is CASSGRNNEQFF. As DNA, the CDR3 is TGTGCCAGCAGTGGCAGAAACAATGAGCAGTTCTTC.

This clone was counted once. This chain links TRBV28 with TRBJ1-1; D is undetermined. V gave up 7 bases and J gave up 0 bases, with 18 bases separating them. CDR3 size: 16 residues. Germline V gives CDR1 MDHEN, CDR2 SYDVKM. The CDR3 DNA is TGTGCCAGCACCCCTGAGGAGTCTTCATTGAACACTGAAGCTTTCTTT. This sequence encodes CASTPEESSLNTEAFF.

The chain couples TRBV15 to TRBJ2-1; maybe TRBD2 (6 bases). V was pared by 6 bases and J by 6 bases, with 18 bases between. Germline V gene data show CDR1 as LNHNV and CDR2 as YYDKDF (reference sequence). This CDR3 region has 15 residues. This CDR3 reads CATRADYGVSNEQFF. Here the CDR3 DNA reads TGTGCCACCAGGGCGGACTACGGGGTGAGCAATGAGCAGTTCTTC.

V gene TRBV21-1 combines with J gene TRBJ2-4; the table assigns TRBD1, which was not confirmed against the DNA. TRBV21-1 is marked as a pseudogene. The CDR3 totals 17 residues. CDR3: CASSQTIHILAKNIQYF. CDR3 nucleotide sequence: TGTGCCAGCAGCCAAACCATACACATTCTAGCCAAAAACATTCAGTACTTC.

With regard to this clone: One junction end disagrees with the germline gene, perhaps due to a read error. The V call is TRBV7-7, the J call TRBJ1-1; D unclear. This CDR3 spans 13 amino acids. Germline values: CDR1 SSHAT, CDR2 FNYEAQ (reference sequence). The CDR3 loop reads CASSVAANTEAFF. Written as DNA, the CDR3 is TGTGCTAGCAGCGTCGCGGCGAACACTGAAGCTTTCTTT.

The rearrangement joins TRBV9 to TRBJ1-1; TRBD1 matches at 7 bases. Germline loops: CDR1 SGDLS, CDR2 YYNGEE. The length of the CDR3 is 15 residues. The ends lost 3 bases at V and 2 bases at J; junction bases unmatched: 7. The CDR3 nucleotides are TGTGCCAGCAGCGGGACAGGAACCATAAACACTGAAGCTTTCTTT. It codes for CASSGTGTINTEAFF.

The chain recombines TRBV25-1 with TRBJ1-4; no clear D gene. V was cut by 2 bases and J by 1 base, with 5 bases left in between. Germline CDR1 and CDR2: MGHDK and SYGVNS. The CDR3 has 14 residues. The DNA for the CDR3 is TGTGCCAGCAGTGAAGAGGGAACTAATGAAAAACTGTTTTTT. It specifies CASSEEGTNEKLFF.

The chain links TRBV19 to TRBJ1-1, with D possibly matching TRBD1 (6 bases). The CDR3 has 14 residues. The germline CDR1 and CDR2 sequences are LNHDA and SQIVND (reference sequence). The V end lost 5 bases, the J end lost 4 bases, and 14 bases lay between the germline ends. CDR3 sequence (DNA): TGTGCCAGTAGTCCCTCTGCAGGGGCCACTGAAGCTTTCTTT. Translated, it gives CASSPSAGATEAFF.

The chain joins TRBV7-9 to TRBJ1-1; D gene unclear. The germline CDR1 and CDR2 sequences are SEHNR and FQNEAQ (reference sequence). V lost 2 bases, J lost 1 base, and 11 bases lay in between. This CDR3 has 15 amino acids. The CDR3 loop reads CASSLFPGPNTEAFF. DNA of the CDR3: TGTGCCAGCAGCTTATTCCCAGGCCCGAACACTGAAGCTTTCTTT.

The chain recombines TRBV7-2 with TRBJ1-5, with TRBD1 as a possible D gene (5 bases). There are 13 residues in the CDR3. V lost 3 bases and J 5 bases, leaving 8 bases between the germline ends. Germline CDR1 SGHTA, CDR2 FQGNSA. The DNA of the CDR3 is TGTGCCAGCAGCTTGACAGAATATCAGCCCCAGCATTTT. Protein sequence: CASSLTEYQPQHF.

This clone was seen only a few times. The chain uses TRBV14 and TRBJ1-1; D is unresolved. Deletions cut 2 bases from V and 1 base from J, with 5 bases between. Per the germline V gene, CDR1 is SGHDN and CDR2 is FVKESK. The CDR3 loop spans 13 amino acids. This CDR3 reads CASSQQANTEAFF. As DNA, the CDR3 is TGTGCCAGCAGCCAACAAGCGAACACTGAAGCTTTCTTT.

The genes are TRBV25-1 and TRBJ2-5; 11 positions match TRBD1. After removal of 5 bases from V and 5 bases from J, the junction contained 10 bases not matched to a gene. The CDR3 is 16 amino acids. In germline, CDR1 is MGHDK, CDR2 SYGVNS. CDR3 residues: CASSFFGQGAMETQYF. In nucleotides, the CDR3 is TGTGCCAGCAGTTTTTTCGGACAGGGGGCCATGGAGACCCAGTACTTC. Full variable domain (outside the CDR3, taken from reference TRBV25-1 and TRBJ2-5): EADIYQTPRYLVIGTGKKITLECSQTMGHDKMYWYQQDPGMELHLIHYSYGVNSTEKGDLSSESTVSRIRTEHFPLTLESARPSHTSQYLCASSFFGQGAMETQYFGPGTRLLVL.

This sequence joins TRBV30 and TRBJ2-7; no clear D gene. Trimming shortened V by 1 base and J by 7 bases, and 11 bases separated the two germline ends. The CDR3 is made up of 12 amino acids. The germline V gene encodes CDR1 GTSNPN and CDR2 SVGIG (reference sequence). CDR3 residues: CAWSDRMEEQYF. The CDR3 DNA is TGTGCCTGGAGTGACCGGATGGAGGAGCAGTACTTC.

V and J are TRBV29-1 and TRBJ1-2, with a tentative D call TRBD1 (5 bases). The V end was cut by 6 bases, the J end by 0 bases, with 17 bases between. The CDR3 has 15 residues. The germline gives CDR1 SQVTM, CDR2 ANQGSEA. CDR3 amino acids: CSVASGILANYGYTF. The CDR3 DNA follows: TGCAGCGTAGCATCAGGGATTTTAGCTAACTATGGCTACACCTTC.

The V gene is TRBV7-2, the J gene TRBJ2-3; perhaps TRBD2 as D (5 bases). V was trimmed by 5 bases and J by 6 bases, leaving 15 bases between them. Germline V gene lookup returns CDR1 SGHTA and CDR2 FQGNSA. The CDR3 sequence is 14 residues long. CDR3 region: CASSLMSGADTQYF. The DNA of the CDR3 is TGTGCCAGCAGCCTCATGAGCGGAGCGGATACGCAGTATTTT.

The table lists this clone with a few counts. The chain combines TRBV7-2 with TRBJ1-2, with a tentative D call TRBD1 (6 bases). The CDR3 loop spans 15 amino acids. V lost 1 base to trimming and J lost 1 base, with 10 bases between them. Per the germline V gene, CDR1 is SGHTA and CDR2 is FQGNSA. The CDR3 bases are TGTGCCAGCAGCTTAGGGACAGTCGTTAACTATGGCTACACCTTC. Residues: CASSLGTVVNYGYTF.

The sample holds one count of this clone. The rearrangement joins TRBV28 to TRBJ2-7, with 11 bases aligning to TRBD2. CDR1 and CDR2 (germline): MDHEN, SYDVKM. Losses at the gene ends were 6 bases for V and 6 bases for J; bases not matched to a gene: 7. CDR3 size: 14 residues. This chain's CDR3 is CASRRTSGLSEQYF. Here the CDR3 DNA reads TGTGCCAGCAGGAGGACTAGCGGGCTCTCCGAGCAGTACTTC.

This clone showed up just once. The chain uses TRBV15 and TRBJ1-3, with TRBD1 matching over 7 bases. CDR3 length equals 15 residues. CDR1 is LNHNV, CDR2 YYDKDF, per germline (reference sequence). Losses at the gene ends were 3 bases for V and 2 bases for J; bases not matched to a gene: 4. The CDR3 DNA follows: TGTGCCACCAGCAGCGCACAGGGGACTGGAAACACCATATATTTT. Translation gives CATSSAQGTGNTIYF.

This clone was recorded only once. V gene TRBV27 combines with J gene TRBJ2-1; the match to TRBD1 covers 11 bases. Germline CDR1 is MNHEY and CDR2 is SMNVEV (reference sequence). This CDR3 has 14 amino acids. J was trimmed by 6 bases and V by 3 bases; bases with no gene match: 1. The CDR3 DNA reads TGTGCCAGCAGTTTCGGGACAGGGGGCAATGAGCAGTTCTTC. Translating it yields CASSFGTGGNEQFF.

The chain joins TRBV6-5 to TRBJ2-7; 7 bases are a match to TRBD1. V shed 6 bases and J 1 base; nucleotides not matched to a gene: 9. Per germline, CDR1 MNHEY and CDR2 SVGAGI. CDR3 size: 15 residues. CDR3 residues: CASRGYGTASYEQYF. The CDR3 bases are TGTGCCAGCAGAGGATACGGGACAGCATCCTACGAGCAGTACTTC.

The rearrangement uses TRBV7-6 and TRBJ1-6; 10 bases align to TRBD1. Germline CDR1 and CDR2: SGHVS and FNYEAQ. This CDR3 is built from 19 residues. The V and J ends lost 6 bases and 3 bases, in that order; junction bases with no gene match: 14. DNA of the CDR3: TGTGCCAGCAGTTATAACCCCCGGACAGGGGGTTTCTATAATTCACCCCTCCACTTT. Translation: CASSYNPRTGGFYNSPLHF.

The gene calls are TRBV30 and TRBJ2-7; 9 nucleotides agree with TRBD1. The ends lost 3 bases at V and 4 bases at J; junction bases unmatched: 4. The V gene's germline CDR1 is GTSNPN and CDR2 SVGIG (reference sequence). CDR3 length equals 13 residues. The CDR3 sequence is CAWRTGQGYEQYF. CDR3 nucleotide sequence: TGTGCCTGGAGGACGGGACAGGGATACGAGCAGTACTTC.

V gene TRBV10-3 combines with J gene TRBJ1-5; possibly TRBD1 for D (5 bases). Trimming took 3 bases from V and 11 from J, leaving 17 bases between them. Germline lookup yields CDR1 ENHRY and CDR2 SYGVKD. The CDR3 spans 14 residues. CDR3 sequence (DNA): TGTGCCATCAGTGACCCCGGACGGGGGATGACCCAGCATTTT. Encoded protein: CAISDPGRGMTQHF.

This clone has only one observation. The chain recombines TRBV7-9 with TRBJ1-1, with D perhaps matching TRBD1 (5 bases). Germline CDR1 is SEHNR and CDR2 is FQNEAQ (reference sequence). V lost 1 base to trimming and J lost 5 bases, with 17 bases between them. CDR3 length: 16 amino acids. The CDR3 is CASSLGGAELGTEAFF. In DNA, the CDR3 is TGTGCCAGCAGCTTAGGTGGGGCGGAGTTGGGGACTGAAGCTTTCTTT. Using reference TRBV7-9 and TRBJ1-1 for the parts outside the CDR3, the full variable domain is DTGVSQNPRHKITKRGQNVTFRCDPISEHNRLYWYRQTLGQGPEFLTYFQNEAQLEKSRLLSDRFSAERPKGSFSTLEIQRTEQGDSAMYLCASSLGGAELGTEAFFGQGTRLTVV.

This rearrangement joins TRBV4-1 to TRBJ2-5; a weak D match, TRBD2 (6 bases). CDR1 MGHRA and CDR2 YSYEKL come from the germline V gene. V lost 2 bases and J 3 bases, leaving 13 bases between the germline ends. This CDR3 contains 15 residues. CDR3 sequence (DNA): TGCGCCAGCAGCCAATCCCTAGCGCCGGAAGAGACCCAGTACTTC. It encodes CASSQSLAPEETQYF.

This clone was counted between two and nine times. This sequence joins TRBV4-1 and TRBJ1-5; D remains ambiguous. Deletions cut 0 bases from V and 2 bases from J, with 5 bases between. The CDR3 has 14 residues. Germline loops: CDR1 MGHRA, CDR2 YSYEKL. CDR3 loop: CASSQELGNQPQHF. CDR3 bases: TGCGCCAGCAGCCAAGAACTAGGCAATCAGCCCCAGCATTTT.

The gene calls are TRBV5-1 and TRBJ1-2; D is possibly TRBD1 (5 bases). V was pared by 0 bases and J by 6 bases, with 21 bases between. Germline V gives CDR1 SGHRS, CDR2 YFSETQ. This CDR3 spans 17 amino acids. The DNA of the CDR3 is TGCGCCAGCAGCTTGGGACACGGGGGGAAGTCGGATGATGGCTACACCTTC. Its protein is CASSLGHGGKSDDGYTF.